This TCR beta chain was retrieved from a study of shared clonotypes between healthy human individuals. Study conclusions and caveats: The study sampled only blood, and tissue repertoires likely differ. Few donors limited the genetic and exposure-history diversity represented.

As regards this clone: The antigen remains unidentified.

Cells designated naive CD8 were CD45RO-negative and were positively selected for CCR7, with terminally differentiated effector memory CD45RA+ cells excluded. The donors, healthy adults who were HIV-negative, had experienced no recent acute infections or vaccinations. The CDR3 spans 12 residues. V lost 3 bases and J 0 bases, leaving 5 bases between the germline ends. Germline V gene lookup returns CDR1 GTSNPN and CDR2 SVGIG (reference sequence). The protocol was immunoSEQ multiplex PCR, while the TCRdb copy is restricted to in-frame clones and leaves out a portion. The table includes roughly 850,000 clones, about 97% detected once.

The clonotype comes from a man between 25 and 39 years old in good health. V is TRBV30 and J is TRBJ1-1; D unclear. The source material was naive CD8+ T cells sorted from blood. CDR3: CAWRPLNTEAFF. In nucleotides, the CDR3 is TGTGCCTGGAGGCCCCTGAACACTGAAGCTTTCTTT.